A selection of T cell receptor beta chains follows, all from one sample in a study of blood T cell repertoires in COVID-19. Generated by immunoSEQ multiplex PCR, the TCRdb table keeps only in-frame clones and is missing some. The table records about 280,000 clones, roughly 80% of them present only once. The sequenced sample was PBMCs or T cells enriched from blood (not recorded which). These receptors all stem from a man in his forties who had been exposed to COVID-19. The CDR3 runs from the conserved cysteine through the conserved F or W. The D gene is left open where the match is weak. Clone sizes are given selectively: once, few, many, or a class where the clone is expanded.

V	D	J	size	CDR3	DNA
TRBV5-4	TRBD1	TRBJ2-7	.	CASSLGGRTYEQYF	TGTGCCAGCAGCTTAGGGGGCAGAACCTACGAGCAGTACTTC
TRBV29-1	.	TRBJ2-6	.	CSVRGSGANVLTF	TGCAGCGTCCGGGGATCTGGGGCCAACGTCCTGACTTTC
TRBV7-8	.	TRBJ2-1	.	CASSLAGGTGFF	TGTGCCAGCAGCTTAGCGGGGGGTACGGGGTTCTTC
TRBV7-3	TRBD2	TRBJ2-3	.	CASSSHSGSVADTQYF	TGTGCCAGCAGCTCCCATAGCGGGAGCGTCGCAGATACGCAGTATTTT
TRBV6-5	.	TRBJ1-3	.	CASSYSSRASGNTIYF	TGTGCCAGCAGTTACTCGAGCAGGGCCTCTGGAAACACCATATATTTT
TRBV6-5	.	TRBJ1-3	.	CASTTNPPENTIYF	TGTGCCAGCACCACGAACCCCCCGGAGAACACCATATATTTT
TRBV19	.	TRBJ2-2	.	CASKEGALVWGELFF	TGTGCCAGTAAGGAGGGAGCTCTCGTTTGGGGGGAGCTGTTTTTT
TRBV12-2	.	TRBJ2-5	.	CASRLRLAGGPVGGETQYF	TGTGCAAGTCGCTTGAGGCTAGCGGGAGGGCCGGTGGGTGGGGAGACCCAGTACTTC
TRBV7-3	.	TRBJ2-1	.	CASSEGGAAPYNEQFF	TGTGCCAGCAGTGAGGGCGGAGCGGCCCCCTACAATGAGCAGTTCTTC
TRBV12-3/TRBV12-4	.	TRBJ1-2	.	CASSLSTWGYTF	TGTGCCAGCAGTTTATCTACCTGGGGCTACACCTTC
TRBV11-3	.	TRBJ2-7	.	CASSPRVTTYEQYF	TGTGCCAGCAGCCCCCGAGTCACCACCTACGAGCAGTACTTC
TRBV6-4	.	TRBJ2-2	.	CASKKAGNTGELFF	TGTGCCAGCAAAAAAGCGGGGAACACCGGGGAGCTGTTTTTT
TRBV5-6	.	TRBJ2-5	many	CASSSRGGPISETQYF	TGTGCCAGCAGCTCGAGAGGGGGTCCGATTAGCGAGACCCAGTACTTC
TRBV24-1	TRBD1	TRBJ1-2	few	CATSATLRTGLGYTF	TGTGCCACCAGTGCCACTCTAAGGACAGGGTTAGGCTACACCTTC
TRBV7-2	.	TRBJ2-1	once	CASSSQGGSYNEQFF	TGTGCCAGCAGCTCACAGGGGGGGTCCTACAATGAGCAGTTCTTC
TRBV24-1	TRBD1	TRBJ2-3	.	CATSSQGAYTQYF	TGTGCCACCAGTTCCCAGGGGGCCTATACGCAGTATTTT
TRBV7-8	.	TRBJ1-6	.	CASSSDSPLHF	TGTGCCAGCAGCTCTGATTCACCCCTCCACTTT
TRBV9	.	TRBJ2-7	.	CASSVVAGSYEQYF	TGTGCCAGCAGCGTAGTGGCGGGGTCCTACGAGCAGTACTTC